This TCR beta chain was identified during a study of blood T cell repertoires in COVID-19. Methods used by the authors: For nucleated cells, counts were estimated from reference gene primer amplification. Only in-frame clones appear in the TCRdb table, and some are missing; sequencing was by immunoSEQ multiplex PCR. V and J calls and clone size come straight from that table; D and trimming were deduced from the DNA. This table holds around 230,000 clones, about 81% found once. Clinical histories supplied by participants themselves formed the basis of cohort assignment. What the recovered Cohort 3 donors had was two negative PCRs, clearance, or symptom resolution. The germline V gene encodes CDR1 MNHEY and CDR2 SVGAGI. This CDR3 is 14 amino acids long. After removal of 7 bases from V and 0 bases from J, the junction contained 4 bases not matched to a gene.

The TCR was taken from a man aged 35 to 55 who had recovered from COVID-19. The specimen sequenced was PBMCs or T cells enriched from blood (not recorded which). The V gene is TRBV6-5, the J gene TRBJ2-3, with 7 bases that match TRBD2. CDR3 coding DNA: TGTGCCAGCAAACTAGCGTCTAGCACAGATACGCAGTATTTT. This sequence encodes CASKLASSTDTQYF.